One sample yielded the 3 T cell receptor beta chains listed below, sequenced in a study of CD8 T cells in ankylosing spondylitis. Points from the study as a whole: Made up of fewer than 10 highly homologous variants, a TCR beta motif appeared characteristic of ankylosing spondylitis blood.

Via MiXCR, TCRdb re-called the 5' RACE reads, giving one row per CDR3 protein. Of about 800,000 distinct CDR3 sequences in the sample, 12% were seen once. Their cognate antigens are unknown. The sequencing input was blood, either unsorted or a sorted T cell fraction (not recorded which). These receptors were taken from a male donor with ankylosing spondylitis.

This clonotype has more than one count but fewer than ten. CDR3 DNA sequence: TGTGCCAGCAGCCTGGCGGGGGGGACTCCAAAGACCCAGTACTTC. It codes for CASSLAGGTPKTQYF. This chain uses TRBV6-1 with TRBJ2-5; 9 bases are a match to TRBD2. V lost 6 bases, J lost 6 bases, and 11 bases stayed unmatched. The CDR3 has 15 residues. Looked up from germline, CDR1 is MNHNS and CDR2 is SASEGT.

In its sample, this clonotype was seen a few times. The chain is built from TRBV6-5 and TRBJ2-3, with unresolved D. The CDR3 is 12 residues long. V shed 8 bases and J shed 2 bases, with 8 bases lying between them. Germline V gene data show CDR1 as MNHEY and CDR2 as SVGAGI. As DNA, the CDR3 is TGTGCCAGCTGGCACCACACAGATACGCAGTATTTT. Its protein is CASWHHTDTQYF.

This clonotype occurred a few times. The CDR3 is CATASTAMNTEAFF. In nucleotides, the CDR3 is TGTGCCACCGCATCGACTGCCATGAACACTGAAGCTTTCTTT. The J gene is TRBJ1-1, the V gene TRBV24-1; unclear D gene. V lost 9 bases, J lost 0 bases, and 13 bases lay in between. The CDR3 runs to 14 residues. Germline V CDR1 and CDR2: KGHDR, SFDVKD.